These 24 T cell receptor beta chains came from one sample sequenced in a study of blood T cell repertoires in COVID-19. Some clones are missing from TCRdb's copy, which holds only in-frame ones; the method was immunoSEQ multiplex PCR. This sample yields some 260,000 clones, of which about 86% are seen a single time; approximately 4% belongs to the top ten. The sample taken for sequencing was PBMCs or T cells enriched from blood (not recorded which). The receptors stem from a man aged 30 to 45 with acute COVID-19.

CDR3 sequence: CASSPGHSGANVLTF. Written as DNA, the CDR3 is TGTGCCAGCAGCCCCGGACACTCTGGGGCCAACGTCCTGACTTTC. The V call is TRBV6-4, the J call TRBJ2-6; possibly TRBD1 for D (5 bases). Germline V gives CDR1 MRHNA, CDR2 SNTAGT. Trimming removed 6 bases at V and 0 bases at J, with 9 bases between. This CDR3 is 15 amino acids long.

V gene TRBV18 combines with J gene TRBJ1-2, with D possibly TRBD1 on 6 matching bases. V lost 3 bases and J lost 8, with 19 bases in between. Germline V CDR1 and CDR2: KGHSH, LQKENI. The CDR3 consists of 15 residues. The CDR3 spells CASSPTGGGLGGYTF. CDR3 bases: TGTGCCAGCTCACCCACCGGGGGGGGCCTAGGCGGCTACACCTTC.

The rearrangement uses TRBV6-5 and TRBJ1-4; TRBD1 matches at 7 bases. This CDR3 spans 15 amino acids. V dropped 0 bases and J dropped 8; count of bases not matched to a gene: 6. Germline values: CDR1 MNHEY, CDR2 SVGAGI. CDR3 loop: CASSYSSTGEEKLFF. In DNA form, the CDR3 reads TGTGCCAGCAGTTACTCCAGCACAGGGGAAGAAAAACTGTTTTTT.

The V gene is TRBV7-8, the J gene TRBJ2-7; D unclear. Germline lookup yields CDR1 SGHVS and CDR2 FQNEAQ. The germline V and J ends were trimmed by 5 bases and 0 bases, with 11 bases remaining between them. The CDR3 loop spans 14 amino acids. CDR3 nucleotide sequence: TGTGCCAGCAGCCTACAAACAGACTCCTACGAGCAGTACGTC. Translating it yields CASSLQTDSYEQYV.

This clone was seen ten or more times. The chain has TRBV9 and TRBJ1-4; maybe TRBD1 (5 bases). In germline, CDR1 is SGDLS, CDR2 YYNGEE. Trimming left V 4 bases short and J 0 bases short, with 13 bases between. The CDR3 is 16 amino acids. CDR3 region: CASSSRSGSTNEKLFF. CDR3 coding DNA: TGTGCCAGCAGCTCCCGTTCAGGGTCAACTAATGAAAAACTGTTTTTT.

CDR3 sequence reads: CASSLRVDGSEKLFF. The CDR3, as DNA: TGTGCCAGCAGTTTAAGGGTAGACGGGAGTGAAAAACTGTTTTTT. The chain carries TRBV28 and TRBJ1-4; D ambiguous. The CDR3 extends over 15 amino acids. V lost 2 bases to trimming and J lost 7 bases, with 14 bases between them. Germline CDR1 MDHEN, CDR2 SYDVKM.

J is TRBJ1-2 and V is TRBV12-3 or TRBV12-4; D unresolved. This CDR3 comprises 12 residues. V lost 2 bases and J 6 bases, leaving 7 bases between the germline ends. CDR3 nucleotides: TGTGCCAGCAGTTTATTCTCTGATGGCTACACCTTC. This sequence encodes CASSLFSDGYTF.

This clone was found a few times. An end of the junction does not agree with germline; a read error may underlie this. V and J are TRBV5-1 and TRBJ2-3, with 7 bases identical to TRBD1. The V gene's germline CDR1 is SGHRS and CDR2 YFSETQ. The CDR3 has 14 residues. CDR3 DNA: TGTGCCAGCAGCTCCAGGACAGGCGGGGATACGCAGTATTTT. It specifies CASSSRTGGDTQYF.

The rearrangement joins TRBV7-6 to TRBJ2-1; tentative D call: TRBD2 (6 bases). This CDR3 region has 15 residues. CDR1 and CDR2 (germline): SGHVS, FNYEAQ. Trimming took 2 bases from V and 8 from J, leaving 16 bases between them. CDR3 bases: TGTGCCAGCAGCTTACCGGGACTCTCTAGGGATGAGCAGTTCTTC. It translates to CASSLPGLSRDEQFF.

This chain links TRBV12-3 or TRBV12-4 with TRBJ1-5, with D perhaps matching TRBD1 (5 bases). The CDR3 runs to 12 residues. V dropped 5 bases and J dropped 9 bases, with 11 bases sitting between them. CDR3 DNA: TGTGCCAGCAGTCCGATTGGGGCGCCCCAGCATTTT. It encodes CASSPIGAPQHF.

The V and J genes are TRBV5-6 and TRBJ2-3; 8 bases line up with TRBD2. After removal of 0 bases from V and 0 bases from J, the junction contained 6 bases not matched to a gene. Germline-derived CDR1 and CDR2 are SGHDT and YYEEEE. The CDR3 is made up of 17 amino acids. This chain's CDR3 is CASSLAERELSTDTQYF. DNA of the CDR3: TGTGCCAGCAGCTTGGCAGAGCGGGAGTTGAGCACAGATACGCAGTATTTT.

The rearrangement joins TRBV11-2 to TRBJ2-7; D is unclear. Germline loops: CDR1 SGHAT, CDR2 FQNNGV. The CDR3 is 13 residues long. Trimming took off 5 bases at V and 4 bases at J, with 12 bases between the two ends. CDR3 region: CASSNFAGYEQYV. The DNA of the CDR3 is TGTGCCAGCAGCAATTTTGCAGGTTACGAGCAGTACGTC.

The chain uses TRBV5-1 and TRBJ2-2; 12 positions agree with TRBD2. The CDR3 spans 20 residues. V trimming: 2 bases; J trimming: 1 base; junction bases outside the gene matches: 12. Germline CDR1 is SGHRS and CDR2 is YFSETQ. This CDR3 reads CASSFPPLAGGLGNTGELFF. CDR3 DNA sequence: TGCGCCAGCAGCTTTCCCCCACTAGCGGGGGGCCTGGGGAACACCGGGGAGCTGTTTTTT.

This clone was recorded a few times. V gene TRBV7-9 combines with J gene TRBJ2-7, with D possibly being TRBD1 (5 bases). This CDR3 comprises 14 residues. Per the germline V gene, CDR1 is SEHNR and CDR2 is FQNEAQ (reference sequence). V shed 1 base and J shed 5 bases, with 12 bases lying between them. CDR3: CASSLGPTGNEQYV. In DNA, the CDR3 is TGTGCCAGCAGCTTAGGTCCAACAGGTAACGAGCAGTACGTC.

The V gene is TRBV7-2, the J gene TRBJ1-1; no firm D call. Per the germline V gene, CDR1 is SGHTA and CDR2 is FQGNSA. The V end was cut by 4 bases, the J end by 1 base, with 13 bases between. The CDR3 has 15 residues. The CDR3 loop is CASSSNALTNTEAFF. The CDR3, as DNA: TGTGCCAGCAGCTCGAACGCGTTAACGAACACTGAAGCTTTCTTT.

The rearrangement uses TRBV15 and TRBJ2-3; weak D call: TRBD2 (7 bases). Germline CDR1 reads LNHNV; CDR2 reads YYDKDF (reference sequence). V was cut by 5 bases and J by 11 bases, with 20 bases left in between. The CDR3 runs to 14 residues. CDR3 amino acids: CATSGEGGSLGQYF. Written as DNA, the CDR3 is TGTGCCACCAGCGGGGAGGGGGGTTCCTTAGGGCAGTATTTT.

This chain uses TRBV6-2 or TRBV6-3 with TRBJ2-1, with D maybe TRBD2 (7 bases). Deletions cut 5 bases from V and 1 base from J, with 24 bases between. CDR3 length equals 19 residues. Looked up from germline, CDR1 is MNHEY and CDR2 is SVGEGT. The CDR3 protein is CASSPDIRGRAVSYNEQFF. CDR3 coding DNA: TGTGCCAGCAGTCCGGACATAAGGGGGAGGGCGGTTTCCTACAATGAGCAGTTCTTC.

CDR3 residues: CAWSVKGRDEQYV. DNA for the CDR3: TGTGCCTGGAGTGTAAAAGGCAGGGACGAGCAGTACGTC. The V gene is TRBV30, the J gene TRBJ2-7; possible D gene TRBD1, 5 bases. The CDR3 consists of 13 residues. Trimming left V 0 bases short and J 5 bases short, with 11 bases between. Germline CDR1 is GTSNPN and CDR2 is SVGIG (reference sequence).

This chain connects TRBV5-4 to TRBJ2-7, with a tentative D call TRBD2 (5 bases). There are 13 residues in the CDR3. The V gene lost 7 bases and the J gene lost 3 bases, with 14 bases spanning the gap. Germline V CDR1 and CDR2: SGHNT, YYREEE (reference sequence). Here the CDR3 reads CASQDSRHYEQYV. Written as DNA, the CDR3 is TGTGCCAGCCAGGACTCCCGTCACTACGAGCAGTACGTC.

The CDR3 bases are TGCGCCAGCAGTGAGATAGACGGGGAGAACACCGGGGAGCTGTTTTTT. Protein: CASSEIDGENTGELFF. The chain is built from TRBV10-2 and TRBJ2-2; TRBD2 might be the D (5 bases). CDR1 is WSHSY, CDR2 SAAADI, per germline. The germline V and J ends were trimmed by 2 bases and 1 base, with 11 bases remaining between them. This CDR3 region has 16 residues.

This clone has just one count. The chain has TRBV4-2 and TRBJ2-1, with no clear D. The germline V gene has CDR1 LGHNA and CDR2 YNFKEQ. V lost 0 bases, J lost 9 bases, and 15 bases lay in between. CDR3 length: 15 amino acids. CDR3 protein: CASSQDQLVSFEQFF. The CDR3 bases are TGTGCCAGCAGCCAAGATCAGCTAGTCAGTTTTGAGCAGTTCTTC.

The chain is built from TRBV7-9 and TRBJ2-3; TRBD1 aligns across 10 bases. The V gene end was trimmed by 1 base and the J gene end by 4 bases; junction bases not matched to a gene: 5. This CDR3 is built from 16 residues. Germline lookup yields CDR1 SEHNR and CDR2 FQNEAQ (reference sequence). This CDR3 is CASSLVGGTGADTQYF. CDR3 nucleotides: TGTGCCAGCAGCTTAGTCGGGGGGACAGGGGCAGATACGCAGTATTTT.

The CDR3 protein is CASAGSSGNTIYF. CDR3 DNA: TGTGCTAGTGCGGGTAGCTCTGGAAACACCATATATTTT. V usage is TRBV12-5 and J usage is TRBJ1-3, with D unresolved. Trimming stripped 7 bases from V and 0 bases from J, with 7 bases between. Germline V gene lookup returns CDR1 LGHNT and CDR2 FRNRAP. This CDR3 spans 13 amino acids.

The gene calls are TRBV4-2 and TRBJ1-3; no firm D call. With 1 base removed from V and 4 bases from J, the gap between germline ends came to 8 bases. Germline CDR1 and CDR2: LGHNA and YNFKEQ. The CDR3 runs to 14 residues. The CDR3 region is CASSQVGRGNTIYF. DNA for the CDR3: TGTGCCAGCAGCCAAGTGGGCAGGGGAAACACCATATATTTT.